This passage covers 18 T cell receptor beta chains from one sample sequenced in a study of TIL therapy for anti-PD-1-resistant metastatic lung cancer. Indicated time point: pre-treatment sample, taken before nivolumab and TIL therapy. Sequencing used immunoSEQ v3. Method: immunoSEQ multiplex PCR; TCRdb's copy keeps in-frame clones and lacks some. The table has tens of thousands of clones, around 80% seen once. Material: blood, obtained at baseline. All receptors derive from an older man with non-small cell lung cancer.

The rearrangement uses TRBV28 and TRBJ1-1, with D possibly matching TRBD1 (6 bases). Per the germline V gene, CDR1 is MDHEN and CDR2 is SYDVKM. V lost 8 bases and J 0 bases, leaving 16 bases between the germline ends. The CDR3 sequence is 15 residues long. The CDR3 protein is CASATGQPMNTEAFF. The CDR3 DNA reads as TGTGCCAGCGCCACAGGGCAACCTATGAACACTGAAGCTTTCTTT.

The V and J genes are TRBV7-8 and TRBJ1-5, with 9 bases that match TRBD1. Germline assignment: CDR1 SGHVS and CDR2 FQNEAQ. The CDR3 length is 15 residues. Trimming at V came to 1 base and at J to 4 bases, leaving 2 bases not matched to a gene. For the CDR3, the DNA is TGTGCCAGCAGCTTAGAACAGGGGGCAAATCAGCCCCAGCATTTT. Its protein product is CASSLEQGANQPQHF.

The J gene is TRBJ1-6, the V gene TRBV7-2; D is perhaps TRBD1 (5 bases). Trimming took 5 bases from V and 7 from J, leaving 15 bases between them. The CDR3 contains 15 residues. In germline, CDR1 is SGHTA, CDR2 FQGNSA. The CDR3 spells CASSLWGPQNSPLHF. The CDR3 DNA reads as TGTGCCAGCAGCCTGTGGGGACCGCAAAATTCACCCCTCCACTTT.

The V call is TRBV28, the J call TRBJ1-1; possible D gene TRBD1, 6 bases. The V gene lost 6 bases and the J gene lost 5 bases, with 19 bases spanning the gap. The CDR3 spans 15 residues. From germline, CDR1 is MDHEN and CDR2 SYDVKM. For the CDR3, the DNA is TGTGCCAGCAGGCGGGGGGTCGGGGGCGAGACTGAAGCTTTCTTT. It yields the protein CASRRGVGGETEAFF. Drawing the rest from reference TRBV28 and TRBJ1-1, the complete variable domain is DVKVTQSSRYLVKRTGEKVFLECVQDMDHENMFWYRQDPGLGLRLIYFSYDVKMKEKGDIPEGYSVSREKKERFSLILESASTNQTSMYLCASRRGVGGETEAFFGQGTRLTVV.

The chain carries TRBV6-1 and TRBJ2-7; 10 nucleotides align to TRBD1. In germline, CDR1 is MNHNS, CDR2 SASEGT. Trimming at V came to 7 bases and at J to 5 bases, leaving 5 bases not matched to a gene. CDR3 size: 13 residues. The CDR3 reads CASKAGTGDEQYF. The DNA for the CDR3 is TGTGCCAGCAAAGCCGGGACAGGGGACGAGCAGTACTTC.

The V call is TRBV7-3, the J call TRBJ2-2, with D possibly being TRBD2 (5 bases). The CDR3 spans 13 residues. Trimming stripped 2 bases from V and 4 bases from J, with 5 bases between. Germline V CDR1 and CDR2: SGHTA, FQGTGA. The CDR3 sequence: CASSLGGTGELFF. Written as DNA, the CDR3 is TGTGCCAGCAGCTTAGGAGGCACCGGGGAGCTGTTTTTT.

The genes are TRBV19 and TRBJ1-2; TRBD1 agrees at 7 bases. The CDR3 totals 13 residues. Germline loops: CDR1 LNHDA, CDR2 SQIVND (reference sequence). V lost 7 bases and J lost 5; bases outside the gene matches: 7. CDR3 nucleotide sequence: TGTGCCAGTACCGGGACAGCCTCTTATGGCTACACCTTC. Translation: CASTGTASYGYTF.

This clone is medium-sized (0.01 to 0.1%) by share. One end of the junction does not line up with germline, which may come from a read error. The gene calls are TRBV19 and TRBJ1-1; 9 nucleotides align to TRBD1. The CDR3 runs to 16 residues. CDR1 is LNHDA and CDR2 is SQIVND in the germline V gene (reference sequence). The chain's CDR3 is CASSFLSRDRVSLTNF. DNA for the CDR3: TGTGCCAGTAGTTTCCTTAGCCGGGACAGGGTTTCTCTGACGAACTTT.

The V and J genes are TRBV19 and TRBJ1-5; D call uncertain. V lost 7 bases and J lost 7, with 17 bases in between. This CDR3 contains 14 residues. The germline gives CDR1 LNHDA, CDR2 SQIVND (reference sequence). The chain's CDR3 is CASKTRGVEQPQHF. CDR3 DNA: TGTGCCAGTAAAACCCGCGGTGTGGAACAGCCCCAGCATTTT. Looking up the rest from reference TRBV19 and TRBJ1-5 gives the full variable domain: DGGITQSPKYLFRKEGQNVTLSCEQNLNHDAMYWYRQDPGQGLRLIYYSQIVNDFQKGDIAEGYSVSREKKESFPLTVTSAQKNPTAFYLCASKTRGVEQPQHFGDGTRLSIL.

The chain combines TRBV29-1 with TRBJ2-5; D is uncertain. This CDR3 has 12 residues. Trimming removed 6 bases from V and 5 bases from J, with 13 bases in between. Germline V gene data show CDR1 as SQVTM and CDR2 as ANQGSEA. In DNA, the CDR3 is TGCAGCGTAGCCCGAGCCGAGGAGACCCAGTACTTC. This encodes CSVARAEETQYF.

This chain connects TRBV2 to TRBJ2-3; D is possibly TRBD2 (6 bases). V was cut by 6 bases and J by 0 bases, with 16 bases left in between. The CDR3 contains 16 residues. Germline assignment: CDR1 SNHLY and CDR2 FYNNEI. The CDR3 DNA follows: TGTGCCAGCAGGGCCCTTTTCGGGAGAAGCACAGATACGCAGTATTTT. The encoded protein is CASRALFGRSTDTQYF.

The chain carries TRBV14 and TRBJ2-7; no firm D call. V was shortened by 0 bases and J by 3 bases, with 9 bases between the two germline ends. The CDR3 is 14 amino acids. CDR1 and CDR2 from the germline V gene are SGHDN and FVKESK. The CDR3 bases are TGTGCCAGCAGCCAAGATTGGGATTTCTACGAGCAGTACTTC. Amino acid sequence: CASSQDWDFYEQYF.

A few counts support this clone. This rearrangement joins TRBV19 to TRBJ1-2; D is ambiguous. This CDR3 comprises 13 residues. Germline assignment: CDR1 LNHDA and CDR2 SQIVND (reference sequence). Trimming took off 3 bases at V and 4 bases at J, with 9 bases between the two ends. CDR3 residues: CASSIDSLYGYTF. Here the CDR3 DNA reads TGTGCCAGTAGTATTGACTCGCTCTATGGCTACACCTTC.

This chain joins TRBV4-2 and TRBJ2-7, with 7 bases fitting TRBD1. CDR1 LGHNA and CDR2 YNFKEQ come from the germline V gene. This CDR3 comprises 12 residues. V was pared by 5 bases and J by 10 bases, with 8 bases of the junction left unmatched. CDR3 sequence: CASSDNRQGQYF. CDR3 DNA sequence: TGTGCCAGCAGCGACAACCGACAGGGACAGTACTTC.

With respect to this clone: At one of its ends the junction is not consistent with the germline gene, which may arise from a read error. The chain is built from TRBV7-7 and TRBJ2-7; D is uncertain. Germline V gene data show CDR1 as SSHAT and CDR2 as FNYEAQ (reference sequence). CDR3 size: 13 residues. The CDR3 reads CASSFGPAYEQYF. In DNA, the CDR3 is TGTGCTAGCAGCTTTGGGCCCGCCTACGAGCAGTACTTC.

There are many counts of this clone. The CDR3 DNA reads TGTGCCAGCAGCTTATTAAGGCTCGGCACTGAAGCTTTCTTT. Its translation: CASSLLRLGTEAFF. The chain carries TRBV7-9 and TRBJ1-1; D gene ambiguous. The germline V gene has CDR1 SEHNR and CDR2 FQNEAQ (reference sequence). The V end lost 2 bases, the J end lost 4 bases, and 11 bases lay between the germline ends. This CDR3 has 14 amino acids.

The chain couples TRBV5-6 to TRBJ2-1; the D gene is possibly TRBD1 (5 bases). Trimming took 4 bases from V and 6 from J, leaving 11 bases between them. The CDR3 length is 13 residues. Germline assignment: CDR1 SGHDT and CDR2 YYEEEE. CDR3 protein: CASSVDQGNEQFF. Written as DNA, the CDR3 is TGTGCCAGCAGCGTCGACCAGGGCAATGAGCAGTTCTTC.

V usage is TRBV7-2 and J usage is TRBJ2-5; 7 bases map to TRBD2. There are 16 residues in the CDR3. Looked up from germline, CDR1 is SGHTA and CDR2 is FQGNSA. J lost 5 bases, V lost 3 bases, and 12 bases had no gene match. The CDR3 sequence is CASSFYGPGGRETQYF. The CDR3, as DNA: TGTGCCAGCAGCTTTTATGGGCCGGGAGGAAGGGAGACCCAGTACTTC. Based on the CDR3 plus reference TRBV7-2 and TRBJ2-5, the full variable domain is GAGVSQSPSNKVTEKGKDVELRCDPISGHTALYWYRQSLGQGLEFLIYFQGNSAPDKSGLPSDRFSAERTGGSVSTLTIQRTQQEDSAVYLCASSFYGPGGRETQYFGPGTRLLVL.